The 16 T cell receptor beta chains below all came from one sample that was sequenced in a study of Graves' ophthalmopathy and Graves' hyperthyroidism. Transcripts of RNA were the source for amplifying TCR beta CDR3 regions. First-round RT-PCR relied on HTBI primers, and a second-round multiplex PCR came next. Each CDR3 protein is one row after TCRdb ran MiXCR on the multiplex PCR reads. The table has some 39,000 distinct CDR3 sequences, about 50% seen once. The sample taken for sequencing was peripheral blood. The receptors come from an adult woman with stable Graves' hyperthyroidism.

At least ten counts were recorded for this clonotype. V gene TRBV11-2 combines with J gene TRBJ2-7; possibly TRBD1 for D (5 bases). The length of the CDR3 is 14 residues. V lost 1 base and J 4 bases, leaving 11 bases between the germline ends. Germline values: CDR1 SGHAT, CDR2 FQNNGV. In DNA form, the CDR3 reads TGTGCCAGCAGCTTAGGCCCTAGGGGTTACGAGCAGTACTTC. Amino acid sequence: CASSLGPRGYEQYF.

The chain is built from TRBV29-1 and TRBJ1-1; TRBD1 agrees at 8 bases. V was pared by 7 bases and J by 8 bases, with 12 bases of the junction left unmatched. Germline V CDR1 and CDR2: SQVTM, ANQGSEA. The CDR3 extends over 13 amino acids. The chain's CDR3 is CSARRTGQREAFF. As DNA, the CDR3 is TGCAGCGCCCGAAGGACAGGGCAGAGAGAAGCTTTCTTT.

This clonotype was observed many times. The chain employs TRBV7-3 and TRBJ1-1; TRBD1 agrees at 8 bases. The CDR3 spans 13 residues. CDR1 is SGHTA, CDR2 FQGTGA, per germline. After removal of 5 bases from V and 5 bases from J, the junction contained 4 bases not matched to a gene. The CDR3 nucleotides are TGTGCCAGCAGCCGAGACAGGGGTACTGAAGCTTTCTTT. Its protein is CASSRDRGTEAFF.

Comment on this clonotype: One end of the junction does not line up with germline, which may come from a read error. The chain recombines TRBV29-1 with TRBJ1-2; 8 bases are shared with TRBD1. The length of the CDR3 is 13 residues. Germline CDR1 SQVTM, CDR2 ANQGSEA. CDR3 region: CGVVSGGNYGYTF. CDR3 in DNA: TGCGGCGTCGTGTCAGGGGGCAACTATGGCTACACCTTC.

CDR3 amino acids: CATSRGGAGGPQETQYF. The CDR3 DNA reads TGTGCCACCAGCAGAGGCGGAGCGGGAGGGCCTCAAGAGACCCAGTACTTC. The chain joins TRBV15 to TRBJ2-5; 10 bases line up with TRBD2. Germline V lookup: CDR1 LNHNV, CDR2 YYDKDF (reference sequence). The CDR3 consists of 17 residues. J gave up 2 bases and V 1 base, and 7 bases lay outside the gene matches.

The chain combines TRBV9 with TRBJ2-7, with 9 positions matching TRBD2. The CDR3 is 16 amino acids. Germline assignment: CDR1 SGDLS and CDR2 YYNGEE. V shed 0 bases, J shed 2 bases, and the junction held 6 bases outside the gene matches. The CDR3 DNA sequence: TGTGCCAGCAGCGTAGGGGTTAGCGGGAGAGCCTACGAGCAGTACTTC. As protein: CASSVGVSGRAYEQYF.

This clonotype occurred many times. This CDR3 reads CASIDSLDEKLFF. The CDR3 nucleotides are TGTGCCAGTATTGACAGCCTGGATGAAAAACTGTTTTTT. V and J are TRBV19 and TRBJ1-4, with a possible D match to TRBD1 (5 bases). The CDR3 is 13 amino acids. V gave up 7 bases and J gave up 6 bases, with 12 bases separating them. The germline V gene has CDR1 LNHDA and CDR2 SQIVND (reference sequence).

The chain combines TRBV10-3 with TRBJ2-7; D unclear. The CDR3 is made up of 16 amino acids. In germline, CDR1 is ENHRY, CDR2 SYGVKD. V was cut by 0 bases and J by 12 bases, with 24 bases left in between. The CDR3 DNA follows: TGTGCCATCAGTGAGTCAGTCCTATCGCTGAGTCCTAATCTGTACTTC. Translated, it gives CAISESVLSLSPNLYF.

The V and J genes are TRBV24-1 and TRBJ1-2; a possible D gene is TRBD1 (6 bases). The CDR3 sequence is 16 residues long. Trimming removed 3 bases at V and 5 bases at J, with 18 bases between. Looked up from germline, CDR1 is KGHDR and CDR2 is SFDVKD. The CDR3 DNA reads as TGTGCCACCAGTGATCCAAGGGCAGGGGCGCAATATGGCTACACCTTC. Amino acids: CATSDPRAGAQYGYTF.

V usage is TRBV15 and J usage is TRBJ2-5; tentative D call: TRBD1 (5 bases). V was trimmed by 1 base and J by 4 bases, leaving 7 bases between them. This CDR3 is built from 13 residues. Per the germline V gene, CDR1 is LNHNV and CDR2 is YYDKDF (reference sequence). The CDR3 DNA follows: TGTGCCACCAGCAGAGGGGGCAGAGAGACCCAGTACTTC. Translating gives CATSRGGRETQYF.

This clonotype appeared many times. This chain uses TRBV7-2 with TRBJ2-7; 7 bases match TRBD2. J gave up 2 bases and V 1 base, and 8 bases lay outside the gene matches. Per germline, CDR1 SGHTA and CDR2 FQGNSA. The CDR3 spans 16 residues. The CDR3 sequence: CASSLDPGGGTYEQYF. As DNA, the CDR3 is TGTGCCAGCAGCTTAGACCCGGGGGGAGGGACCTACGAGCAGTACTTC. Complete variable domain (other parts from reference TRBV7-2 and TRBJ2-7): GAGVSQSPSNKVTEKGKDVELRCDPISGHTALYWYRQSLGQGLEFLIYFQGNSAPDKSGLPSDRFSAERTGGSVSTLTIQRTQQEDSAVYLCASSLDPGGGTYEQYFGPGTRLTVT.

Comments on this clonotype: The junction departs from germline at one end; a sequencing error may be responsible. The V and J genes are TRBV2 and TRBJ2-7; D ambiguous. CDR1 is SNHLY and CDR2 is FYNNEI in the germline V gene. The CDR3 length is 13 residues. The CDR3 reads CASSVVRNYEQYF. In DNA form, the CDR3 reads TGCGCCAGCAGTGTGGTAAGGAACTACGAGCAGTACTTC.

V gene TRBV10-1 combines with J gene TRBJ2-5, with D unresolved. Germline loops: CDR1 WNHNN, CDR2 SYGVQD (reference sequence). This CDR3 is 13 amino acids long. The ends were cut back, 5 bases at V and 5 bases at J, with 12 bases in the middle. The chain's CDR3 is CASSKQRQETQYF. The CDR3 DNA reads TGCGCCAGCAGTAAGCAAAGGCAGGAGACCCAGTACTTC.

The table lists this clonotype with many counts. Given a much more abundant clone one base away, this may be a read error. The J gene is TRBJ1-5, the V gene TRBV2; maybe TRBD1 (5 bases). Germline values: CDR1 SNHLY, CDR2 FYNNEI. This CDR3 has 15 amino acids. Trimming removed 1 base at V and 6 bases at J, with 13 bases between. For the CDR3, the DNA is TGTGCCAGCAGTGAAGGTTGGCAGGGTAGTCAGCCCCAGCATTTT. This sequence encodes CASSEGWQGSQPQHF.

The chain combines TRBV7-6 with TRBJ2-5, with 8 bases matching TRBD2. Germline lookup yields CDR1 SGHVS and CDR2 FNYEAQ. Losses at the gene ends were 4 bases for V and 0 bases for J; bases not matched to a gene: 4. The CDR3 spans 15 residues. The CDR3 loop is CASSYGSGNQETQYF. DNA for the CDR3: TGTGCCAGCAGCTACGGTAGCGGGAACCAAGAGACCCAGTACTTC.

The V gene is TRBV29-1, the J gene TRBJ2-5; D possibly matches TRBD1 or TRBD2 (7 bases each). Germline CDR1 and CDR2: SQVTM and ANQGSEA. Trimming left V 4 bases short and J 0 bases short, with 18 bases between. The CDR3 consists of 16 residues. The DNA for the CDR3 is TGCAGCGTTGGACAGGGAGGGATGAATTACCAAGAGACCCAGTACTTC. Protein product: CSVGQGGMNYQETQYF.